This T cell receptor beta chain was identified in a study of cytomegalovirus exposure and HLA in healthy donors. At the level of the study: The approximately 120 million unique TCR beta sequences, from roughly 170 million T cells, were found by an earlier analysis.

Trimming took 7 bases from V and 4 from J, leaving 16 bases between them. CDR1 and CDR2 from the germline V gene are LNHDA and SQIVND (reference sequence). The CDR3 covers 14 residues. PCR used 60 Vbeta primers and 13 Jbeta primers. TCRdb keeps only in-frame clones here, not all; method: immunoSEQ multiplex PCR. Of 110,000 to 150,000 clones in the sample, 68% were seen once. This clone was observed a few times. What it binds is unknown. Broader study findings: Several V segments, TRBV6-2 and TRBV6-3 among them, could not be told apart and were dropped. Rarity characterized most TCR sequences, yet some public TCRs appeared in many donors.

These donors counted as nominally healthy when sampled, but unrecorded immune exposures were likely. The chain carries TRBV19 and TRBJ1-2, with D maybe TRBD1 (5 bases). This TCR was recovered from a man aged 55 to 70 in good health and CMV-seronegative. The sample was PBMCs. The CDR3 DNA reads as TGTGCCAGTAATGAGCAGGGTGGCTTCTATGGCTACACCTTC. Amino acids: CASNEQGGFYGYTF. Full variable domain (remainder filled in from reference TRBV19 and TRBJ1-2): DGGITQSPKYLFRKEGQNVTLSCEQNLNHDAMYWYRQDPGQGLRLIYYSQIVNDFQKGDIAEGYSVSREKKESFPLTVTSAQKNPTAFYLCASNEQGGFYGYTFGSGTRLTVV.